The 8 T cell receptor beta chains below come from one sample, sequenced in a study of blood T cell repertoires in COVID-19. Generated by immunoSEQ multiplex PCR, the TCRdb table keeps only in-frame clones and is missing some. The sample has 150,000 to 200,000 clones, 86% seen once. The source material was peripheral blood. The receptors were sampled from a woman aged 25 to 39 with active or convalescent COVID-19.

This clone came up once. The V and J genes are TRBV3-1 (or the pseudogene TRBV3-2) and TRBJ1-2, with 10 bases identical to TRBD1. Germline CDR1 LGHDT, CDR2 YNNKEL (reference sequence). CDR3 length: 14 amino acids. Trimming took 4 bases from V and 8 from J; bases not matched to a gene: 7. CDR3 in amino acids: CASSRLGQGVGYTF. CDR3 DNA sequence: TGTGCCAGCAGCCGGTTAGGACAGGGGGTGGGCTACACCTTC.

J is TRBJ2-1 and V is TRBV5-6; 10 bases match TRBD2. Germline V gene sequence: CDR1 SGHDT, CDR2 YYEEEE. The CDR3 is 14 amino acids. The V and J ends lost 4 bases and 9 bases, in that order; junction bases with no gene match: 7. CDR3 sequence reads: CASSASGTSVEQFF. CDR3 sequence (DNA): TGTGCCAGCAGCGCGAGCGGGACTAGCGTTGAGCAGTTCTTC. Using reference TRBV5-6 and TRBJ2-1 for the parts outside the CDR3, the full variable domain is DAGVTQSPTHLIKTRGQQVTLRCSPKSGHDTVSWYQQALGQGPQFIFQYYEEEERQRGNFPDRFSGHQFPNYSSELNVNALLLGDSALYLCASSASGTSVEQFFGPGTRLTVL.

The V and J genes are TRBV19 and TRBJ1-5, with TRBD1 as a possible D gene (5 bases). V lost 0 bases and J 9 bases, leaving 12 bases between the germline ends. Germline CDR1 and CDR2: LNHDA and SQIVND (reference sequence). This CDR3 region has 14 residues. The CDR3 here is CASSIDQGSRPQHF. CDR3 sequence (DNA): TGTGCCAGTAGTATAGATCAGGGTTCGAGGCCCCAGCATTTT. Supplemented by reference TRBV19 and TRBJ1-5, the full variable domain reads DGGITQSPKYLFRKEGQNVTLSCEQNLNHDAMYWYRQDPGQGLRLIYYSQIVNDFQKGDIAEGYSVSREKKESFPLTVTSAQKNPTAFYLCASSIDQGSRPQHFGDGTRLSIL.

Concerning this clone: The same CDR3 arises from other DNA sequences in this sample as well. The CDR3 DNA reads TGTGCCAGCAGTTTGTGGGACAGGGAGAACACTGAAGCTTTCTTT. Translating gives CASSLWDRENTEAFF. The chain is built from TRBV5-6 and TRBJ1-1, with TRBD1 identical over 9 bases. The V gene's germline CDR1 is SGHDT and CDR2 YYEEEE. The CDR3 runs to 15 residues. V lost 5 bases and J lost 1; bases outside the gene matches: 6.

The rearrangement joins TRBV2 to TRBJ2-3; 8 nucleotides agree with TRBD2. V was pared by 8 bases and J by 0 bases, with 7 bases of the junction left unmatched. Germline V lookup: CDR1 SNHLY, CDR2 FYNNEI. There are 15 residues in the CDR3. CDR3: CASPPSGGSTDTQYF. The CDR3 coding sequence is TGTGCCAGCCCGCCCAGCGGGGGAAGCACAGATACGCAGTATTTT.

The chain links TRBV18 to TRBJ2-1, with D perhaps matching TRBD1 (5 bases). The CDR3 is made up of 13 amino acids. Trimming took off 6 bases at V and 3 bases at J, with 9 bases between the two ends. Per the germline V gene, CDR1 is KGHSH and CDR2 is LQKENI. The CDR3 DNA is TGTGCCAGCTCCCCCACAGGCTACAATGAGCAGTTCTTC. Translating it yields CASSPTGYNEQFF.

This rearrangement joins TRBV7-6 to TRBJ1-1; D unclear. V shed 4 bases and J shed 5 bases, with 8 bases lying between them. CDR3 length: 12 amino acids. CDR1 is SGHVS, CDR2 FNYEAQ, per germline. CDR3 in DNA: TGTGCCAGCAGCTCTACGGGGACTGAAGCTTTCTTT. It is translated as CASSSTGTEAFF.

This chain links TRBV12-3 or TRBV12-4 with TRBJ2-1; no definite D call. This CDR3 contains 10 residues. V lost 8 bases to trimming and J lost 9 bases, with 8 bases between them. Here the CDR3 DNA reads TGTGCCAGCCGAGGTAGTGAGCAGTTCTTC. As protein: CASRGSEQFF.